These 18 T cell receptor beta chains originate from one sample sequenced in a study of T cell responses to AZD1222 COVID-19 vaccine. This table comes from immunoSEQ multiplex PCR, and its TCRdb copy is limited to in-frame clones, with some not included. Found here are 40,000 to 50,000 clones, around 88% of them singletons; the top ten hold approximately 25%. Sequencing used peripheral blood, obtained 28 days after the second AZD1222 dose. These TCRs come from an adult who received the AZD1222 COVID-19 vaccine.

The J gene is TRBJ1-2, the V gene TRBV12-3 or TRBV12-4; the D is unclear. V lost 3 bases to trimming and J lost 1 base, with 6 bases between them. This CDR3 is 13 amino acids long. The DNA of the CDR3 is TGTGCCAGCAGTTTTCTGAATAACTATGGCTACACCTTC. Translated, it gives CASSFLNNYGYTF.

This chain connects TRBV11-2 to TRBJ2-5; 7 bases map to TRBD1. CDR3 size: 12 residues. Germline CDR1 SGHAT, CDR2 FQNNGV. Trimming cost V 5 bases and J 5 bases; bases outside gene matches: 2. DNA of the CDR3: TGTGCCAGCAGCAACAGGGGTGAGACCCAGTACTTC. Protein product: CASSNRGETQYF.

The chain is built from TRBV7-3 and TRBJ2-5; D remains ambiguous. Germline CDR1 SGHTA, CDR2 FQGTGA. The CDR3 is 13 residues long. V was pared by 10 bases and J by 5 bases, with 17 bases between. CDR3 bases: TGTGCCACCCGAGAGAACCCCGGGGAGACCCAGTACTTC. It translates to CATRENPGETQYF.

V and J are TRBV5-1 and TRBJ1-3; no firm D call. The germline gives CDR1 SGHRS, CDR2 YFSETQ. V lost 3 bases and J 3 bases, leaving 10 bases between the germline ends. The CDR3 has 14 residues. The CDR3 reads CASSSAAGGNTIYF. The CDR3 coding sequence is TGCGCCAGCAGCTCCGCAGCCGGTGGAAACACCATATATTTT.

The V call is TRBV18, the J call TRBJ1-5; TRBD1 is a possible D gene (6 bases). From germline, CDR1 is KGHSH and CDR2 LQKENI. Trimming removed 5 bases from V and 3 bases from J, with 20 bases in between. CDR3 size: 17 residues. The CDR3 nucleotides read TGTGCCAGCTCAGGAGCCCAGGGGTTCCCTCACAATCAGCCCCAGCATTTT. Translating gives CASSGAQGFPHNQPQHF. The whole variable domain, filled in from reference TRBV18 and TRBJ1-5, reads NAGVMQNPRHLVRRRGQEARLRCSPMKGHSHVYWYRQLPEEGLKFMVYLQKENIIDESGMPKERFSAEFPKEGPSILRIQQVVRGDSAAYFCASSGAQGFPHNQPQHFGDGTRLSIL.

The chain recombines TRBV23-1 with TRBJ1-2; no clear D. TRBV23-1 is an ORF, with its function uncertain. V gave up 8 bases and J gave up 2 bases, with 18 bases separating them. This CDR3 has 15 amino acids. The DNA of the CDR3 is TGCGCCAGCGGACTCCGACTCATTCCCAACTATGGCTACACCTTC. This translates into CASGLRLIPNYGYTF.

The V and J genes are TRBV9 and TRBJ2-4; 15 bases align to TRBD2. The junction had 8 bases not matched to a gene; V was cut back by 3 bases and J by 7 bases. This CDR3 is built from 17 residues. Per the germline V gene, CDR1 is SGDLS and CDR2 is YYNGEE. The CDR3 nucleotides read TGTGCCAGCAGCGAGGGACTAGCGGGAGGAACAGGCAACATTCAGTACTTC. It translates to CASSEGLAGGTGNIQYF.

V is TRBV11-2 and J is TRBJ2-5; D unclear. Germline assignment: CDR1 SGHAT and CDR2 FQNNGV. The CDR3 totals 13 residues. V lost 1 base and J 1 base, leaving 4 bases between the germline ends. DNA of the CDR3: TGTGCCAGCAGCTTAGGCTTCCAAGAGACCCAGTACTTC. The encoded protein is CASSLGFQETQYF. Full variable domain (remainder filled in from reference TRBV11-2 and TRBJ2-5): EAGVAQSPRYKIIEKRQSVAFWCNPISGHATLYWYQQILGQGPKLLIQFQNNGVVDDSQLPKDRFSAERLKGVDSTLKIQPAKLEDSAVYLCASSLGFQETQYFGPGTRLLVL.

The CDR3 nucleotides read TGTGCCAGCAGCCCCGCGCCCTCAGGGGAGCTGTTTTTT. It specifies CASSPAPSGELFF. The rearrangement links TRBV7-3 to TRBJ2-2; D is unclear. The CDR3 loop spans 13 amino acids. Germline V CDR1 and CDR2: SGHTA, FQGTGA. Between the trimmed V and J ends, which lost 5 bases and 8 bases, there was a span of 12 bases.

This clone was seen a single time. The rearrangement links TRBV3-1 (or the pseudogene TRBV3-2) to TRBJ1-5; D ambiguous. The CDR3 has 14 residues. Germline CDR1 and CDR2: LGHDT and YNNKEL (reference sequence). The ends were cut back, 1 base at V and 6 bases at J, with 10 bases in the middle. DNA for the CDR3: TGTGCCAGCAGCCAAGGAGGGTTTGGTCAGCCCCAGCATTTT. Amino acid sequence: CASSQGGFGQPQHF.

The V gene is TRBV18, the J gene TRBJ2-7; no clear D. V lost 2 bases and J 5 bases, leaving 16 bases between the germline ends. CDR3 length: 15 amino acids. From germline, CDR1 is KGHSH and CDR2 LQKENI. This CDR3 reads CASSPSASRSDEQYF. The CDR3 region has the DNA TGTGCCAGCTCACCAAGCGCTTCCCGAAGCGACGAGCAGTACTTC.

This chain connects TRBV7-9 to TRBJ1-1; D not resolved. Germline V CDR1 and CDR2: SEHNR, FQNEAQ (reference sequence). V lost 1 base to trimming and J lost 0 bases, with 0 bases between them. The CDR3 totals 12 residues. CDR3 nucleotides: TGTGCCAGCAGCTTAGTGAACACTGAAGCTTTCTTT. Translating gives CASSLVNTEAFF.

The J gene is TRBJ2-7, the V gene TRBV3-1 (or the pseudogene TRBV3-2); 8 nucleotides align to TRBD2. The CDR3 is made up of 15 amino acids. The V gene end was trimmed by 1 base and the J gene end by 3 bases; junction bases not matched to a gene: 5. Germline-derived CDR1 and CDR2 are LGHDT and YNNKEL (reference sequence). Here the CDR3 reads CASSQVYSGNYEQYF. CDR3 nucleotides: TGTGCCAGCAGCCAAGTCTATAGCGGGAACTACGAGCAGTACTTC.

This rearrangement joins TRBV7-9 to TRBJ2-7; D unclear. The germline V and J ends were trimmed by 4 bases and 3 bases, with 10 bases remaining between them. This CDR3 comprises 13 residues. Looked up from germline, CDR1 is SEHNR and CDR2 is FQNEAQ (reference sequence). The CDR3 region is CASSYGVFYEQYF. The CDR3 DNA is TGTGCCAGCAGCTATGGGGTTTTCTACGAGCAGTACTTC.

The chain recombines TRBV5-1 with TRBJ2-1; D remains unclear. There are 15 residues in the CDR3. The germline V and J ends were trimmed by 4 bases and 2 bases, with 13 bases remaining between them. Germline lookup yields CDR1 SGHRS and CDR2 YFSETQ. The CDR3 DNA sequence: TGCGCCAGCAGCATTCTACCAGGAGCCTACAATGAGCAGTTCTTC. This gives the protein CASSILPGAYNEQFF.

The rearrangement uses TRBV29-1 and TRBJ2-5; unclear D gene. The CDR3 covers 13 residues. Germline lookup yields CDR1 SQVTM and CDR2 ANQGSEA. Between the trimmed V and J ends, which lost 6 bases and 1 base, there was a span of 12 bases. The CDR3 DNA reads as TGCAGCGTGATACCGGGTTCCCAAGAGACCCAGTACTTC. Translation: CSVIPGSQETQYF.

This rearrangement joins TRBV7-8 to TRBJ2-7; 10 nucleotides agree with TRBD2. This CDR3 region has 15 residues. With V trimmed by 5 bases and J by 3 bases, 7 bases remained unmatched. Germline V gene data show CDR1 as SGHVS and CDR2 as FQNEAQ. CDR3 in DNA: TGTGCCAGCAGCCCAGCTCTAGCGGGAGTCTACGAGCAGTACTTC. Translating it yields CASSPALAGVYEQYF.

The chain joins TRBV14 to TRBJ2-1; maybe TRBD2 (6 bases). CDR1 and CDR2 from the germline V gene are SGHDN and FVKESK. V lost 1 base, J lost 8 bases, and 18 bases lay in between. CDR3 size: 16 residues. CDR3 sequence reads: CASSQVRGTHMDEQFF. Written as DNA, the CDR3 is TGTGCCAGCAGCCAAGTTCGTGGGACTCACATGGATGAGCAGTTCTTC.